Listed here are 32 T cell receptor beta chains from one sample, sequenced in a study of blood T cell repertoires in COVID-19. The table came from immunoSEQ multiplex PCR; TCRdb's copy has only in-frame clones and leaves some out. The sample lists about 190,000 clones, roughly 81% occurring once. What was sequenced was peripheral blood. The origin of the receptors is an elderly woman with COVID-19, enrolled during active disease.

This chain links TRBV7-9 with TRBJ2-5; the D is unclear. Germline V gene lookup returns CDR1 SEHNR and CDR2 FQNEAQ (reference sequence). Trimming left V 3 bases short and J 5 bases short, with 10 bases between. The CDR3 spans 13 residues. The CDR3 nucleotides are TGTGCCAGCAGCTTTAACTTACTGGAGACCCAGTACTTC. Translated, it gives CASSFNLLETQYF.

The chain uses TRBV6-5 and TRBJ1-1; D may be TRBD1 (6 bases). The germline gives CDR1 MNHEY, CDR2 SVGAGI. The CDR3 length is 14 residues. Trimming removed 0 bases at V and 6 bases at J, with 11 bases between. DNA for the CDR3: TGTGCCAGCAGTTACTCGACAGGAATCTCTGAAGCTTTCTTT. Translated, it gives CASSYSTGISEAFF.

This clone occurred a few times. J is TRBJ1-5 and V is TRBV2, with TRBD1 identical over 8 bases. Germline V gives CDR1 SNHLY, CDR2 FYNNEI. CDR3 size: 15 residues. V lost 6 bases to trimming and J lost 2 bases; unmatched junction nucleotides: 6. CDR3 residues: CASSADRVGNQPQHF. The DNA of the CDR3 is TGTGCCAGCAGCGCGGACAGGGTGGGCAATCAGCCCCAGCATTTT.

The rearrangement links TRBV19 to TRBJ1-3, with a weak D call TRBD1 (6 bases). The V gene's germline CDR1 is LNHDA and CDR2 SQIVND (reference sequence). This CDR3 has 13 residues. V lost 7 bases, J lost 3 bases, and 10 bases lay in between. The CDR3 coding sequence is TGTGCCAGTAATCCAGGGGTTGGAAACACCATATATTTT. This codes for CASNPGVGNTIYF.

This chain joins TRBV15 and TRBJ1-2; TRBD1 is a possible D gene (6 bases). The CDR3 contains 15 residues. The V end was cut by 5 bases, the J end by 6 bases, with 19 bases between. Germline CDR1 and CDR2: LNHNV and YYDKDF (reference sequence). CDR3 sequence: CATSGYNSEGDGYTF. The DNA for the CDR3 is TGTGCCACCAGCGGATACAACAGCGAGGGGGATGGCTACACCTTC.

This chain joins TRBV6-2 or TRBV6-3 and TRBJ1-5; 9 bases map to TRBD1. The CDR3 totals 17 residues. Trimming took 2 bases from V and 5 from J; bases not matched to a gene: 10. Looked up from germline, CDR1 is MNHEY and CDR2 is SVGEGT. The DNA of the CDR3 is TGTGCCAGCAGTTACCCTACCGGGACAGGGATAGATCAGCCCCAGCATTTT. Its translation is CASSYPTGTGIDQPQHF.

The chain joins TRBV10-2 to TRBJ2-1; TRBD2 matches at 11 bases. Trimming took 4 bases from V and 5 from J; bases not matched to a gene: 4. Germline assignment: CDR1 WSHSY and CDR2 SAAADI. The CDR3 is made up of 15 amino acids. In DNA, the CDR3 is TGCGCCAGCAGTGGTACTAGCGGGGGAAACAATGAGCAGTTCTTC. Translating gives CASSGTSGGNNEQFF.

A few counts support this clone. V is TRBV2 and J is TRBJ2-2, with TRBD2 as a possible D gene (5 bases). Germline CDR1 reads SNHLY; CDR2 reads FYNNEI. The ends were cut back, 6 bases at V and 0 bases at J, with 8 bases in the middle. CDR3 size: 14 residues. Here the CDR3 reads CASRAGTNTGELFF. The DNA of the CDR3 is TGTGCCAGCAGGGCCGGGACGAACACCGGGGAGCTGTTTTTT.

The V call is TRBV15, the J call TRBJ2-5; D might be TRBD2 (6 bases). The V gene lost 2 bases and the J gene lost 2 bases, with 15 bases spanning the gap. The CDR3 sequence is 16 residues long. The germline V gene encodes CDR1 LNHNV and CDR2 YYDKDF (reference sequence). CDR3: CATSRPVGGWQETQYF. The CDR3 DNA reads as TGTGCCACCAGCAGACCCGTTGGGGGGTGGCAAGAGACCCAGTACTTC. The whole variable domain, filled in from reference TRBV15 and TRBJ2-5, reads DAMVIQNPRYQVTQFGKPVTLSCSQTLNHNVMYWYQQKSSQAPKLLFHYYDKDFNNEADTPDNFQSRRPNTSFCFLDIRSPGLGDTAMYLCATSRPVGGWQETQYFGPGTRLLVL.

This clone was seen only once. The chain uses TRBV24-1 and TRBJ2-1, with D possibly matching TRBD1 (6 bases). This CDR3 has 14 amino acids. V gave up 9 bases and J gave up 2 bases, with 13 bases separating them. Looked up from germline, CDR1 is KGHDR and CDR2 is SFDVKD. CDR3 bases: TGTGCCACCGCAAACAGGGAAACCTACAATGAGCAGTTCTTC. The encoded protein is CATANRETYNEQFF.

The chain is built from TRBV4-3 and TRBJ2-7; tentative D call: TRBD1 (5 bases). The V gene lost 0 bases and the J gene lost 6 bases, with 9 bases spanning the gap. CDR1 is LGHNA and CDR2 is YSLEER in the germline V gene. This CDR3 has 13 residues. CDR3 sequence: CASSQDRGTEQYF. The CDR3 coding sequence is TGCGCCAGCAGCCAAGATAGGGGAACCGAGCAGTACTTC.

The chain combines TRBV14 with TRBJ2-5, with D possibly being TRBD1 (6 bases). Germline V gene data show CDR1 as SGHDN and CDR2 as FVKESK. The germline V and J ends were trimmed by 2 bases and 5 bases, with 15 bases remaining between them. This CDR3 has 15 residues. Here the CDR3 DNA reads TGTGCCAGCAGCCAAACCTACAGGGTCTGGGAGACCCAGTACTTC. Protein sequence: CASSQTYRVWETQYF.

The rearrangement uses TRBV28 and TRBJ2-7; 14 positions match TRBD2. Germline CDR1 and CDR2: MDHEN and SYDVKM. The CDR3 runs to 18 residues. J was trimmed by 5 bases and V by 1 base; bases with no gene match: 10. The chain's CDR3 is CASSLSGLAGDKDDEQYF. Written as DNA, the CDR3 is TGTGCCAGCAGTTTATCGGGACTAGCGGGAGATAAAGATGACGAGCAGTACTTC.

The genes are TRBV4-1 and TRBJ1-5; D remains unclear. Germline CDR1 reads MGHRA; CDR2 reads YSYEKL. The CDR3 is 13 residues long. The V end lost 2 bases, the J end lost 6 bases, and 8 bases lay between the germline ends. In DNA, the CDR3 is TGCGCCAGCAGCCAAATTACAAGTCAGCCCCAGCATTTT. This gives the protein CASSQITSQPQHF.

V usage is TRBV4-1 and J usage is TRBJ2-7; 8 bases fit TRBD2. The germline CDR1 and CDR2 sequences are MGHRA and YSYEKL. This CDR3 has 17 residues. V was pared by 1 base and J by 3 bases, with 11 bases of the junction left unmatched. CDR3 bases: TGCGCCAGCAGCCAAGCCACCTGGACTAGCAAACTCTACGAGCAGTACTTC. Amino acids: CASSQATWTSKLYEQYF.

V is TRBV29-1 and J is TRBJ2-7; 7 bases match TRBD1. This CDR3 comprises 12 residues. V was clipped by 4 bases and J by 4 bases; unmatched bases: 4. Germline V gives CDR1 SQVTM, CDR2 ANQGSEA. In DNA, the CDR3 is TGCAGCGTTGTTAACAGGGGTTACGAGCAGTACTTC. It codes for CSVVNRGYEQYF.

The chain links TRBV10-3 to TRBJ1-1; D perhaps matches TRBD1 (5 bases). V was trimmed by 4 bases and J by 4 bases, leaving 19 bases between them. The length of the CDR3 is 16 residues. Germline CDR1 is ENHRY and CDR2 is SYGVKD. CDR3 in DNA: TGTGCCATCAGTGGGGGGAGGCAGTGGGGAGGCACTGAAGCTTTCTTT. Protein: CAISGGRQWGGTEAFF.

The genes are TRBV11-1 and TRBJ2-7, with 10 bases lining up with TRBD2. Per the germline V gene, CDR1 is SGHAT and CDR2 is FQDESV (reference sequence). V shed 5 bases and J 3 bases; nucleotides not matched to a gene: 7. This CDR3 region has 15 residues. For the CDR3, the DNA is TGTGCCAGCAGCAAGCCGGGACTAGCGCTCTACGAGCAGTACTTC. This codes for CASSKPGLALYEQYF.

The CDR3 DNA reads as TGTGCCAGCAGCTTGAGCGGTTCCTACAATGAGCAGTTCTTC. Protein: CASSLSGSYNEQFF. The chain couples TRBV5-4 to TRBJ2-1; tentatively, D is TRBD2 (5 bases). The CDR3 runs 14 residues. V was shortened by 1 base and J by 1 base, with 6 bases between the two germline ends. CDR1 is SGHNT and CDR2 is YYREEE in the germline V gene (reference sequence).

CDR3 loop: CASSHGDRLEAFF. In nucleotides, the CDR3 is TGTGCCAGCAGCCATGGGGACAGGTTAGAAGCTTTCTTT. The rearrangement links TRBV7-9 to TRBJ1-1; 8 nucleotides line up with TRBD1. Germline V gives CDR1 SEHNR, CDR2 FQNEAQ (reference sequence). This CDR3 is 13 amino acids long. Trimming took 5 bases from V and 8 from J; bases not matched to a gene: 7.

CDR3 region: CASSLFRGDTEAFF. The CDR3 DNA follows: TGTGCCAGCAGTTTATTCAGGGGGGACACTGAAGCTTTCTTT. The chain joins TRBV28 to TRBJ1-1, with TRBD1 matching 7 bases. The CDR3 length is 14 residues. Germline V gene lookup returns CDR1 MDHEN and CDR2 SYDVKM. Losses at the gene ends were 1 base for V and 3 bases for J; bases not matched to a gene: 2.

This chain uses TRBV2 with TRBJ2-5, with 8 positions matching TRBD2. Per the germline V gene, CDR1 is SNHLY and CDR2 is FYNNEI. The CDR3 runs to 15 residues. Germline trimming cut 5 bases from V and 3 bases from J; bases unmatched to any gene: 8. The CDR3 region is CASSLDRAGEETQYF. CDR3 bases: TGTGCCAGCAGTTTAGACCGAGCGGGAGAAGAGACCCAGTACTTC. Filled out from reference TRBV2 and TRBJ2-5, the complete variable domain reads EPEVTQTPSHQVTQMGQEVILRCVPISNHLYFYWYRQILGQKVEFLVSFYNNEISEKSEIFDDQFSVERPDGSNFTLKIRSTKLEDSAMYFCASSLDRAGEETQYFGPGTRLLVL.

CDR3 sequence: CASSDAGRGEQFF. The CDR3, as DNA: TGCGCCAGCAGTGATGCAGGACGGGGTGAGCAGTTCTTC. V is TRBV10-2 and J is TRBJ2-1; possibly TRBD2 for D (5 bases). The ends were cut back, 3 bases at V and 9 bases at J, with 12 bases in the middle. Per germline, CDR1 WSHSY and CDR2 SAAADI. This CDR3 contains 13 residues.

The count of this clone is one. This rearrangement joins TRBV7-2 to TRBJ1-1; 9 bases align to TRBD1. Per germline, CDR1 SGHTA and CDR2 FQGNSA. The CDR3 length is 15 residues. J gave up 5 bases and V 4 bases, and 8 bases lay outside the gene matches. The CDR3, as DNA: TGTGCCAGCAGCTCACAGGGGGCAGAAATTACTGAAGCTTTCTTT. As protein: CASSSQGAEITEAFF.

This clone was detected once. In nucleotides, the CDR3 is TGTGCCAGCAGCTTAGCGGGGACAGGGGGGGATGAAAAACTGTTTTTT. Protein: CASSLAGTGGDEKLFF. This chain joins TRBV7-8 and TRBJ1-4; 11 bases are a match to TRBD1. V lost 0 bases to trimming and J lost 6 bases; unmatched junction nucleotides: 3. The CDR3 sequence is 16 residues long. Germline V gives CDR1 SGHVS, CDR2 FQNEAQ.

V gene TRBV10-3 combines with J gene TRBJ2-5; no clear D gene. Looked up from germline, CDR1 is ENHRY and CDR2 is SYGVKD. The CDR3 consists of 14 residues. V lost 4 bases and J lost 2, with 11 bases in between. The CDR3 nucleotides read TGTGCCATCAGTGCCCGTGAGAGACAAGAGACCCAGTACTTC. This codes for CAISARERQETQYF.

This chain joins TRBV11-1 and TRBJ2-7, with TRBD1 matching 8 bases. The germline V gene encodes CDR1 SGHAT and CDR2 FQDESV (reference sequence). V lost 6 bases and J lost 7; bases outside the gene matches: 11. The CDR3 extends over 14 amino acids. CDR3 sequence: CASSSGQVKGEQYF. As DNA, the CDR3 is TGTGCCAGCAGTTCGGGACAGGTGAAAGGGGAGCAGTACTTC.

The rearrangement links TRBV12-5 to TRBJ1-5; 7 nucleotides match TRBD1. The CDR3 runs to 17 residues. From germline, CDR1 is LGHNT and CDR2 FRNRAP. V was clipped by 1 base and J by 0 bases; unmatched bases: 6. As DNA, the CDR3 is TGTGCTAGTGGTTTGGACAGGGGAGGCAATAGCAATCAGCCCCAGCATTTT. It is translated as CASGLDRGGNSNQPQHF. The whole variable domain, filled in from reference TRBV12-5 and TRBJ1-5, reads DARVTQTPRHKVTEMGQEVTMRCQPILGHNTVFWYRQTMMQGLELLAYFRNRAPLDDSGMPKDRFSAEMPDATLATLKIQPSEPRDSAVYFCASGLDRGGNSNQPQHFGDGTRLSIL.

This chain links TRBV2 with TRBJ2-2; 10 bases agree with TRBD2. Per the germline V gene, CDR1 is SNHLY and CDR2 is FYNNEI. The CDR3 loop spans 16 amino acids. V was clipped by 7 bases and J by 5 bases; unmatched bases: 10. The CDR3: CASTPSGRGLTGELFF. CDR3 bases: TGTGCCAGCACACCTAGCGGGAGAGGGCTAACCGGGGAGCTGTTTTTT.

The chain combines TRBV5-4 with TRBJ2-7, with 7 positions matching TRBD1. V shed 0 bases and J 0 bases; nucleotides not matched to a gene: 6. The germline V gene encodes CDR1 SGHNT and CDR2 YYREEE (reference sequence). The CDR3 runs 16 residues. CDR3 region: CASSLETDRPSYEQYF. For the CDR3, the DNA is TGTGCCAGCAGCTTGGAGACGGACAGGCCCTCCTACGAGCAGTACTTC.

The J gene is TRBJ1-1, the V gene TRBV12-3 or TRBV12-4, with D maybe TRBD1 (5 bases). Trimming removed 2 bases from V and 10 bases from J, with 11 bases in between. CDR3 length: 12 residues. CDR3 sequence: CASSLLTGTAFF. In DNA form, the CDR3 reads TGTGCCAGCAGTTTACTTACAGGTACAGCTTTCTTT.

The rearrangement uses TRBV5-1 and TRBJ2-5, with TRBD2 identical over 15 bases. Germline V gives CDR1 SGHRS, CDR2 YFSETQ. V was clipped by 4 bases and J by 4 bases; unmatched bases: 8. This CDR3 contains 17 residues. CDR3 loop: CASSPGLAGGPGETQYF. The CDR3, as DNA: TGCGCCAGCAGCCCTGGACTAGCGGGAGGGCCGGGAGAGACCCAGTACTTC.